Below, 10 T cell receptor beta chains from the same sample are listed, as sequenced in a study of blood T cell repertoires in COVID-19. The data were produced by immunoSEQ multiplex PCR, yet TCRdb's version contains in-frame clones alone and is incomplete. The sample holds 400,000 or so clones, 90% seen once. Sequencing input: PBMCs or T cells enriched from blood (not recorded which). All receptors come from a man younger than 30 who had recovered from COVID-19.

The chain links TRBV19 to TRBJ1-4, with no clear D. The CDR3 contains 16 residues. V lost 4 bases, J lost 6 bases, and 18 bases lay in between. CDR1 LNHDA and CDR2 SQIVND come from the germline V gene (reference sequence). CDR3 in amino acids: CASSNRGSAGYEKLFF. The CDR3 DNA is TGTGCCAGTAGTAACCGGGGATCGGCAGGTTATGAAAAACTGTTTTTT.

The gene calls are TRBV13 and TRBJ2-3; 11 bases line up with TRBD2. J lost 6 bases, V lost 5 bases, and 4 bases had no gene match. Germline V gives CDR1 PRHDT, CDR2 FYEKMQ (reference sequence). CDR3 size: 14 residues. The CDR3 sequence is CASSPPSGRDTQYF. CDR3 nucleotide sequence: TGTGCCAGCAGCCCCCCTAGCGGGAGGGATACGCAGTATTTT.

V usage is TRBV7-2 and J usage is TRBJ2-1; D not resolved. Germline CDR1 SGHTA, CDR2 FQGNSA. Trimming cost V 0 bases and J 5 bases, with 8 bases left between them. The CDR3 sequence is 14 residues long. This CDR3 is CASSLARHHNEQFF. CDR3 sequence (DNA): TGTGCCAGCAGCTTAGCGCGCCACCACAATGAGCAGTTCTTC.

On this clone: The sample carries other DNA sequences with the same CDR3. This sequence joins TRBV5-4 and TRBJ1-1; D call uncertain. The CDR3 is 13 amino acids. V shed 0 bases and J shed 0 bases, with 3 bases lying between them. Per the germline V gene, CDR1 is SGHNT and CDR2 is YYREEE (reference sequence). The CDR3 nucleotides read TGTGCCAGCAGCTTGGCGGTGAACACTGAAGCTTTCTTT. Its protein is CASSLAVNTEAFF.

The gene calls are TRBV10-3 and TRBJ1-4; 7 bases fit TRBD1. The CDR3 runs to 14 residues. Losses at the gene ends were 6 bases for V and 4 bases for J; bases not matched to a gene: 5. Germline V gives CDR1 ENHRY, CDR2 SYGVKD. In DNA, the CDR3 is TGTGCCATCAGGAGCCGGGACAGTAATGAAAAACTGTTTTTT. Translation: CAIRSRDSNEKLFF.

The chain carries TRBV15 and TRBJ1-5; 8 nucleotides line up with TRBD1. The CDR3 is 17 residues long. The germline CDR1 and CDR2 sequences are LNHNV and YYDKDF (reference sequence). The ends lost 1 base at V and 2 bases at J; junction bases unmatched: 7. Here the CDR3 reads CATSRVYTGGRNQPQHF. CDR3 coding DNA: TGTGCCACCAGCAGAGTTTATACAGGGGGGCGCAATCAGCCCCAGCATTTT.

CDR3: CASSVDRASPQHF. Here the CDR3 DNA reads TGCGCCAGCAGCGTGGACAGGGCCTCGCCCCAGCATTTT. The chain joins TRBV5-1 to TRBJ1-5; 8 positions match TRBD1. CDR3 length: 13 amino acids. CDR1 and CDR2 from the germline V gene are SGHRS and YFSETQ. J was trimmed by 9 bases and V by 4 bases; bases with no gene match: 6. The complete variable domain, with remaining parts taken from reference TRBV5-1 and TRBJ1-5, reads KAGVTQTPRYLIKTRGQQVTLSCSPISGHRSVSWYQQTPGQGLQFLFEYFSETQRNKGNFPGRFSGRQFSNSRSEMNVSTLELGDSALYLCASSVDRASPQHFGDGTRLSIL.

The V call is TRBV5-1, the J call TRBJ1-4; TRBD1 agrees at 9 bases. CDR3 length equals 16 residues. The germline V gene has CDR1 SGHRS and CDR2 YFSETQ. The V segment lost 4 bases and the J segment 7 bases; nucleotides outside the gene matches: 11. CDR3 sequence reads: CASSVQGGTGSEKLFF. For the CDR3, the DNA is TGCGCCAGCAGCGTACAAGGGGGGACAGGGTCTGAAAAACTGTTTTTT.

The rearrangement uses TRBV5-1 and TRBJ1-3; D perhaps matches TRBD1 (5 bases). Trimming removed 0 bases at V and 4 bases at J, with 14 bases between. Germline CDR1 reads SGHRS; CDR2 reads YFSETQ. This CDR3 comprises 16 residues. CDR3 loop: CASSLGQPRLGNTIYF. The DNA of the CDR3 is TGCGCCAGCAGCTTGGGACAGCCCAGGCTCGGAAACACCATATATTTT.

V and J are TRBV28 and TRBJ1-2; no definite D call. The germline V and J ends were trimmed by 2 bases and 7 bases, with 5 bases remaining between them. Germline V gene lookup returns CDR1 MDHEN and CDR2 SYDVKM. The CDR3 spans 11 residues. The CDR3, as DNA: TGTGCCAGCAGTTTACGAGTTGGCTACACCTTC. Its protein is CASSLRVGYTF.